This T cell receptor (beta chain) comes out of a study of human T cells and chemical hapten exposure. As for the study in general: TCR yields differed between samples (mainly from small differences in pooled library volume). The study's findings and limits: The number of TCRs above 1 in 1000 frequency did not change after DPC sensitization.

Germline V lookup: CDR1 MNHEY, CDR2 SMNVEV (reference sequence). V trimming: 4 bases; J trimming: 4 bases; junction bases outside the gene matches: 6. This CDR3 spans 15 amino acids. This clonotype has only a few counts. Its antigen is still unknown. The template was total RNA from unfractionated whole blood. What the library attached to individual cDNA molecules were unique molecular identifiers. Per the original methods: A per-sample median of around 100,000 TCRs was observed, with counts ranging from roughly 20,000 to 700,000. Each CDR3 protein is one row after TCRdb ran MiXCR on the 5' RACE reads. Clone size and V and J calls follow TCRdb, not the original study. The data hold 150,000 or so distinct CDR3 sequences, with about 4% observed a single time.

The chain employs TRBV27 and TRBJ1-3; 8 bases align to TRBD1. This receptor was identified in a female donor in good health. The CDR3, as DNA: TGTGCCAGCAGTTCGCTCAGGGGGCCCGGAAACACCATATATTTT. Its translation: CASSSLRGPGNTIYF.